These 5 T cell receptor beta chains were all obtained from the same sample, sequenced in a study of blood T cell repertoires in COVID-19. Some clones are missing from TCRdb's copy, which holds only in-frame ones; the method was immunoSEQ multiplex PCR. The table lists 150,000 to 200,000 clones, about 88% of them singletons. The sample consisted of peripheral blood. The receptors derive from a middle-aged man with active or convalescent COVID-19.

V and J are TRBV2 and TRBJ1-5; the D is unclear. Germline-derived CDR1 and CDR2 are SNHLY and FYNNEI. The CDR3 contains 14 residues. With 4 bases removed from V and 0 bases from J, the gap between germline ends came to 7 bases. CDR3 DNA sequence: TGTGCCAGCAGTGCGGGGATTAGCAATCAGCCCCAGCATTTT. Amino acid sequence: CASSAGISNQPQHF.

This clone appeared a single time. The genes are TRBV7-9 and TRBJ2-1; the D is unclear. V was pared by 3 bases and J by 0 bases, with 6 bases between. Germline assignment: CDR1 SEHNR and CDR2 FQNEAQ (reference sequence). This CDR3 region has 14 residues. CDR3 protein: CASSFSNSYNEQFF. CDR3 nucleotides: TGTGCCAGCAGCTTTAGTAACTCCTACAATGAGCAGTTCTTC.

This chain uses TRBV25-1 with TRBJ1-3, with 7 positions matching TRBD1. The CDR3 totals 13 residues. J was trimmed by 7 bases and V by 2 bases; bases with no gene match: 2. Germline V gene lookup returns CDR1 MGHDK and CDR2 SYGVNS. This CDR3 reads CASSELDRNTIYF. The CDR3, as DNA: TGTGCCAGCAGTGAACTGGACAGGAACACCATATATTTT.

The V and J genes are TRBV19 and TRBJ1-2; 9 nucleotides agree with TRBD1. Germline values: CDR1 LNHDA, CDR2 SQIVND (reference sequence). This CDR3 is built from 17 residues. V was pared by 3 bases and J by 5 bases, with 13 bases of the junction left unmatched. Here the CDR3 DNA reads TGTGCCAGTAGTATGGGGGGGACAGGGACTCCTTTGTATGGCTACACCTTC. As protein: CASSMGGTGTPLYGYTF.

The chain couples TRBV6-5 to TRBJ2-7, with 11 positions matching TRBD2. CDR1 is MNHEY and CDR2 is SVGAGI in the germline V gene. The V gene end was trimmed by 4 bases and the J gene end by 5 bases; junction bases not matched to a gene: 4. The CDR3 has 14 residues. CDR3 loop: CASSLLAGADEQYF. CDR3 nucleotide sequence: TGTGCCAGCAGTTTACTAGCGGGAGCGGACGAGCAGTACTTC.